This T cell receptor beta chain was obtained from a study of tumor-infiltrating lymphocytes in primary liver carcinoma. Study context: Male and female patients aged 30 to 69 years made up the cohort. There were roughly 3.65 to 7.13 million productive TCRbeta reads per sample, a yield similar across tissue types.

The authors took blood RNA from unsorted whole blood and also extracted germline DNA. There were only treatment-naive patients, all with chronic HBV infection. Study outcomes and limitations: A significantly higher top-250-clone fraction was recorded for tumors than for blood (p = 0.039).

Trimming stripped 5 bases from V and 5 bases from J, with 12 bases between. CDR1 and CDR2 (germline): SGHNT, YENEEA. CDR3 size: 14 residues. This clonotype was counted ten times or more. Antigen unknown. The input was approximately 500 ng total RNA; TCR beta cDNA was made from it with a constant-region primer. Generation of the TCR beta libraries relied on three nested multiplex PCR rounds using slightly modified ARM-PCR. Both of the initial two PCR rounds ran for about 11 cycles and employed TRBV1-TRBV30 forward primers alongside a C-beta reverse primer. Using its own MiXCR run on the multiplex PCR reads, TCRdb lists one record per CDR3 protein. This table holds a few hundred thousand distinct CDR3 sequences, 45% to 70% found once.

This receptor was identified in a woman aged 30 to 39 with primary liver carcinoma and hepatitis B virus infection. The chain uses TRBV11-3 and TRBJ2-2; tentative D call: TRBD2 (7 bases). The sequenced sample was peripheral blood. The CDR3 coding sequence is TGTGCCAGCAGCCTAAGGGGGGGGACCGGGGAGCTGTTTTTT. This translates into CASSLRGGTGELFF. Full variable domain (remainder filled in from reference TRBV11-3 and TRBJ2-2): EAGVVQSPRYKIIEKKQPVAFWCNPISGHNTLYWYLQNLGQGPELLIRYENEEAVDDSQLPKDRFSAERLKGVDSTLKIQPAELGDSAVYLCASSLRGGTGELFFGEGSRLTVL.